This T cell receptor (beta chain) appears in the sequencing data of a study of T cell changes during pregnancy in multiple sclerosis. TCRdb keeps only in-frame clones here, not all; method: immunoSEQ multiplex PCR. The table lists around 100,000 clones, 92% of them singletons. The CDR3 totals 16 residues. CDR1 and CDR2 (germline): MNHEY, SVGAGI. The trim removed 0 bases at V and 4 bases at J, leaving 8 bases unmatched. The sample consisted of peripheral blood, taken after pregnancy. V is TRBV6-5 and J is TRBJ2-7, with 8 nucleotides matching TRBD1. The TCR originated in a female donor with multiple sclerosis, enrolled in a pregnancy study. Here the CDR3 DNA reads TGTGCCAGCAGTTACTCTTCCCAGGGGGCAGGGTACGAGCAGTACTTC. Its translation: CASSYSSQGAGYEQYF.